A single sample is the source of the 15 T cell receptor beta chains below, sequenced in a study of blood T cells in healthy people across ages. Primed by a sample-barcoded 5' primer and a J-beta primer mix, a second PCR proceeded for about 7 to 11 cycles. MiXCR was run by TCRdb on the 5' RACE reads, yielding one entry per CDR3 protein. The sample records about a million distinct CDR3 sequences, roughly 48% being singletons. Sequenced: blood. All receptors come from a man aged 30-40 years in good health.

V usage is TRBV7-2 and J usage is TRBJ2-3; 7 bases fit TRBD2. The germline V gene has CDR1 SGHTA and CDR2 FQGNSA. There are 18 residues in the CDR3. V lost 5 bases and J lost 2; bases outside the gene matches: 16. The CDR3 DNA reads as TGTGCCAGCAGCCCCGGAATCGGGGGAGCGGGGTTCACAGATACGCAGTATTTT. Residues: CASSPGIGGAGFTDTQYF.

This clonotype has a handful of counts. The V gene is TRBV7-2, the J gene TRBJ2-7; D unclear. Germline loops: CDR1 SGHTA, CDR2 FQGNSA. The CDR3 extends over 13 amino acids. Trimming took 4 bases from V and 2 from J, leaving 9 bases between them. The CDR3 coding sequence is TGTGCCAGCAGCTCTTCGTCCCCCTACGAGCAGTACTTC. Amino acid sequence: CASSSSSPYEQYF.

V usage is TRBV6-2 or TRBV6-3 and J usage is TRBJ2-7; D possibly corresponds to TRBD2 (5 bases). With 2 bases removed from V and 7 bases from J, the gap between germline ends came to 9 bases. The CDR3 consists of 12 residues. The germline CDR1 and CDR2 sequences are MNHEY and SVGEGT. CDR3 nucleotide sequence: TGTGCCAGCAGTTACCCCTCGGGGGAGCAGTACTTC. Encoded protein: CASSYPSGEQYF.

Comments on this clonotype: A much larger clone differs from this one at a single base, so this may be a read error. The rearrangement joins TRBV29-1 to TRBJ2-1; D remains ambiguous. V was trimmed by 6 bases and J by 0 bases, leaving 9 bases between them. Germline CDR1 and CDR2: SQVTM and ANQGSEA. The CDR3 covers 13 residues. The CDR3 sequence: CSVAVGSYNEQFF. DNA of the CDR3: TGCAGCGTGGCAGTGGGCTCCTACAATGAGCAGTTCTTC.

The chain employs TRBV7-9 and TRBJ1-1; a weak D match, TRBD1 (6 bases). The CDR3 spans 18 residues. Germline V gives CDR1 SEHNR, CDR2 FQNEAQ (reference sequence). Trimming stripped 2 bases from V and 2 bases from J, with 21 bases between. As DNA, the CDR3 is TGTGCCAGCAGCTTATCGTGGGGGGGCGGGGTGACCAACACTGAAGCTTTCTTT. Its protein is CASSLSWGGGVTNTEAFF.

Only a few counts were recorded for this clonotype. This chain uses TRBV3-1 with TRBJ2-7; D might be TRBD1 (6 bases). Trimming cost V 0 bases and J 6 bases, with 15 bases left between them. This CDR3 region has 15 residues. Germline-derived CDR1 and CDR2 are LGHDT and YNNKEL (reference sequence). The CDR3 sequence is CASSQEGAGYPEQYF. CDR3 nucleotides: TGTGCCAGCAGCCAAGAGGGGGCAGGGTATCCCGAGCAGTACTTC.

Comment on this clonotype: It may be a read error: a sequence one base away is much more abundant. J is TRBJ2-3 and V is TRBV9; 10 bases map to TRBD2. Germline loops: CDR1 SGDLS, CDR2 YYNGEE. The CDR3 sequence is 13 residues long. The CDR3: CVSSGGGTDTQYF. CDR3 nucleotides: TGTGTCAGCAGCGGGGGGGGCACAGATACGCAGTATTTT.

Concerning this clonotype itself: Compared with germline, one end of the junction differs, possibly owing to a read error. The V gene is TRBV7-8, the J gene TRBJ2-7; the D gene could be TRBD1 or TRBD2 (7 bases each). The CDR3 is 16 residues long. The germline gives CDR1 SGHVS, CDR2 FQNEAQ. Written as DNA, the CDR3 is TGTGTCAGCAGCTTAGGGAGGGGGCTCAGCTCCTACGAGCAGTACTTC. It codes for CVSSLGRGLSSYEQYF.

The CDR3 protein is CASRFDRDAYNEQFF. CDR3 DNA sequence: TGTGCCAGCAGATTCGACAGGGACGCCTACAATGAGCAGTTCTTC. The chain uses TRBV5-5 and TRBJ2-1; 7 nucleotides line up with TRBD1. The ends lost 5 bases at V and 2 bases at J; junction bases unmatched: 7. CDR3 size: 15 residues. Germline lookup yields CDR1 SGHKS and CDR2 YYEKEE (reference sequence).

In this sample, this clonotype turned up a few times. The V gene is TRBV3-1, the J gene TRBJ2-3; tentatively, D is TRBD1 (6 bases). The CDR3 has 15 amino acids. The V end was cut by 2 bases, the J end by 4 bases, with 13 bases between. Germline V gives CDR1 LGHDT, CDR2 YNNKEL (reference sequence). CDR3 coding DNA: TGTGCCAGCAGCCAACCCACAGGGATAGCAGATACGCAGTATTTT. Protein product: CASSQPTGIADTQYF.

This chain links TRBV12-3 or TRBV12-4 with TRBJ2-5, with 11 bases aligning to TRBD1. The V segment lost 8 bases and the J segment 4 bases; nucleotides outside the gene matches: 12. The CDR3 extends over 16 amino acids. DNA of the CDR3: TGTGCCAGCGAACCCAAAACCGGGACAGGGGGAGAGACCCAGTACTTC. Translating gives CASEPKTGTGGETQYF.

This rearrangement joins TRBV20-1 to TRBJ2-7; TRBD1 is a possible D gene (6 bases). This CDR3 has 14 residues. The germline V and J ends were trimmed by 5 bases and 7 bases, with 21 bases remaining between them. Germline CDR1 is DFQATT and CDR2 is SNEGSKA (reference sequence). The CDR3: CSAPPTTGFNEQYF. The CDR3 DNA reads as TGCAGTGCTCCCCCTACTACAGGGTTCAATGAGCAGTACTTC.

This clonotype was seen a few times. The J gene is TRBJ2-5, the V gene TRBV18; TRBD2 agrees at 8 bases. This CDR3 comprises 16 residues. CDR1 and CDR2 (germline): KGHSH, LQKENI. V lost 6 bases to trimming and J lost 4 bases; unmatched junction nucleotides: 13. CDR3 sequence: CASSDRIAGSGETQYF. For the CDR3, the DNA is TGTGCCAGCTCCGACCGGATAGCGGGGAGTGGAGAGACCCAGTACTTC. Based on the CDR3 plus reference TRBV18 and TRBJ2-5, the full variable domain is NAGVMQNPRHLVRRRGQEARLRCSPMKGHSHVYWYRQLPEEGLKFMVYLQKENIIDESGMPKERFSAEFPKEGPSILRIQQVVRGDSAAYFCASSDRIAGSGETQYFGPGTRLLVL.

The chain has TRBV7-3 and TRBJ2-3; TRBD2 aligns across 12 bases. The CDR3 runs 14 residues. The germline V gene encodes CDR1 SGHTA and CDR2 FQGTGA. V lost 6 bases to trimming and J lost 5 bases; unmatched junction nucleotides: 3. The CDR3 region is CASRPSGGEDTQYF. The CDR3 coding sequence is TGTGCCAGCAGACCTAGCGGGGGGGAAGATACGCAGTATTTT.

This clonotype has just a few counts. This chain joins TRBV9 and TRBJ2-1; 11 bases align to TRBD1. With V trimmed by 3 bases and J by 5 bases, 4 bases remained unmatched. CDR3 size: 15 residues. CDR1 SGDLS and CDR2 YYNGEE come from the germline V gene. The CDR3, as DNA: TGTGCCAGCAGCGGGGGACAGGGGGACCACAATGAGCAGTTCTTC. As protein: CASSGGQGDHNEQFF.